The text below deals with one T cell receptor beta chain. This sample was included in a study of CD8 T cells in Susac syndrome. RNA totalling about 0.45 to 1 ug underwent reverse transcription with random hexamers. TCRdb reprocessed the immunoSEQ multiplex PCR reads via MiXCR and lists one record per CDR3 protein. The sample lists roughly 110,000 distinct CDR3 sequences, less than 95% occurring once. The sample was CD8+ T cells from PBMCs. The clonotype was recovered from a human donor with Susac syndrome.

The CDR3 sequence: CASSHLVSDGYEQYF. In DNA form, the CDR3 reads TGTGCCAGCAGCCACCTTGTTTCTGACGGTTACGAGCAGTACTTC. V and J are TRBV5-4 and TRBJ2-7; D is ambiguous. From germline, CDR1 is SGHNT and CDR2 YYREEE (reference sequence). This CDR3 spans 15 amino acids. Trimming took 4 bases from V and 4 from J, leaving 18 bases between them.